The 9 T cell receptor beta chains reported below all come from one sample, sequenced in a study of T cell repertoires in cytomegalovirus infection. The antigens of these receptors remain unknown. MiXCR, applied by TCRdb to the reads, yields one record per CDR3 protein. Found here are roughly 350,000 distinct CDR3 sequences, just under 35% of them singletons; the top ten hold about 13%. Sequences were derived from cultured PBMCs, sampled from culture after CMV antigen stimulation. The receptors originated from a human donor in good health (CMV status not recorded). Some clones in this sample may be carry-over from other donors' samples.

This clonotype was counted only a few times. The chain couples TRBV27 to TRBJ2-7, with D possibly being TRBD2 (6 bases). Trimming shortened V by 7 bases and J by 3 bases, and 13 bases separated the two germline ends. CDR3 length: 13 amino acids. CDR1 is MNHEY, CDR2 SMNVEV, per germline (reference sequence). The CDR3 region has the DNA TGTGCCAGCATGCGCGGGATTAACTACGAGCAGTACTTC. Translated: CASMRGINYEQYF.

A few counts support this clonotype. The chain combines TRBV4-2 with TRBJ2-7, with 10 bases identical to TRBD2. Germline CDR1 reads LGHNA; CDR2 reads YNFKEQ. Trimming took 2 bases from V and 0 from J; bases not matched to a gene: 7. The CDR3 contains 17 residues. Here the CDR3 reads CASSQSVAGGSSYEQYF. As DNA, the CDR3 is TGTGCCAGCAGCCAATCGGTAGCGGGAGGTAGCTCCTACGAGCAGTACTTC.

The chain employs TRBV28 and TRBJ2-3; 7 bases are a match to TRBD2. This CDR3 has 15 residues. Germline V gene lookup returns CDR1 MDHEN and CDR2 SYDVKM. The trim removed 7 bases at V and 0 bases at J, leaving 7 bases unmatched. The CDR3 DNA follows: TGTGCCAGCATCGAGAGCGGGGAAAGCACAGATACGCAGTATTTT. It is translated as CASIESGESTDTQYF.

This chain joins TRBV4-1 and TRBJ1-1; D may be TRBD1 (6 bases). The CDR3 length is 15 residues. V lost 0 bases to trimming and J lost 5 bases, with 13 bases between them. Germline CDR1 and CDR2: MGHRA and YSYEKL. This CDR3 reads CASSQEGGRGTEAFF. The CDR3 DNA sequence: TGCGCCAGCAGCCAAGAGGGGGGAAGGGGGACTGAAGCTTTCTTT.

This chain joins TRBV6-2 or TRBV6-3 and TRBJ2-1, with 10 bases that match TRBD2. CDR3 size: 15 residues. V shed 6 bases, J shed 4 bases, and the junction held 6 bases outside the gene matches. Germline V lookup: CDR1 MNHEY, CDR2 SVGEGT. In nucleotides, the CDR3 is TGTGCCAGCAGGCCCAGCGGGAGGGCTTACAATGAGCAGTTCTTC. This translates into CASRPSGRAYNEQFF.

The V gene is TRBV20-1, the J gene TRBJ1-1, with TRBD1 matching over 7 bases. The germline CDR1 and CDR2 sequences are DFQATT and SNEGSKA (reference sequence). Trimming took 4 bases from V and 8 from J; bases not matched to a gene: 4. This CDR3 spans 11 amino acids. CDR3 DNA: TGCAGTGCTAAAGGGACAGCAGAAGCTTTCTTT. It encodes CSAKGTAEAFF.

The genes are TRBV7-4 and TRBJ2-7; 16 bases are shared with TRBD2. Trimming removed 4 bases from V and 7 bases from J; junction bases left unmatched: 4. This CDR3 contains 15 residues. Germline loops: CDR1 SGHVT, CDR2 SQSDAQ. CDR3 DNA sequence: TGTGCCAGCAGCTCCGGGACTAGCGGGAGGGGGGAGCAGTACGTC. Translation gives CASSSGTSGRGEQYV.

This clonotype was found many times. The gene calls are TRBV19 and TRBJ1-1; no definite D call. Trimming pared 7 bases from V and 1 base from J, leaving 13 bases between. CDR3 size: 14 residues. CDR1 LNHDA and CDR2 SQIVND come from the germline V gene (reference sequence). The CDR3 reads CASTLDRQNTEAFF. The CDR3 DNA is TGTGCCAGTACTTTGGATCGACAGAACACTGAAGCTTTCTTT.

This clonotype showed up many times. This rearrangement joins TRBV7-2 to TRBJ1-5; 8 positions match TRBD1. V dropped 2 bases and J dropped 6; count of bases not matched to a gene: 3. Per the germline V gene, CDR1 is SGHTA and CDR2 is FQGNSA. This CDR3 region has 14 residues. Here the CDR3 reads CASSLSTGVQPQHF. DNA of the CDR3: TGTGCCAGCAGCTTATCGACAGGGGTTCAGCCCCAGCATTTT.